The 8 T cell receptor beta chains reported below all come from one sample, sequenced in a study of radiotherapy plus CTLA-4 blockade in lung cancer. Data came from immunoSEQ multiplex PCR; TCRdb stores just in-frame clones and leaves some out. The table lists some 77,000 clones, approximately 83% of them singletons. The sample was peripheral blood, taken from a patient treated with radiotherapy plus ipilimumab. Receptor source: a human donor with non-small cell lung cancer who had a partial response to radiotherapy plus ipilimumab.

The rearrangement links TRBV28 to TRBJ2-7, with TRBD2 identical over 8 bases. The germline CDR1 and CDR2 sequences are MDHEN and SYDVKM. CDR3 length: 14 residues. V was pared by 5 bases and J by 5 bases, with 8 bases of the junction left unmatched. The CDR3 DNA is TGTGCCAGCAGTCCCTTGGCGGGACTAGACGAGCAGTACTTC. Its protein product is CASSPLAGLDEQYF.

This clone showed up just a few times. The V gene is TRBV28, the J gene TRBJ1-4, with 9 bases lining up with TRBD1. CDR3 length: 14 amino acids. J lost 5 bases, V lost 4 bases, and 2 bases had no gene match. Germline V lookup: CDR1 MDHEN, CDR2 SYDVKM. CDR3 loop: CASSSTGGNEKLFF. In DNA form, the CDR3 reads TGTGCCAGCAGTTCGACAGGGGGGAATGAAAAACTGTTTTTT.

Details on this clone: Other DNA sequences from this sample encode an identical CDR3 as well. V gene TRBV18 combines with J gene TRBJ2-1, with 15 bases that match TRBD2. The junction had 1 base not matched to a gene; V was cut back by 0 bases and J by 7 bases. Germline CDR1 reads KGHSH; CDR2 reads LQKENI. This CDR3 has 16 amino acids. CDR3 bases: TGTGCCAGCTCACCACCTGGACTAGCGGGAGGGAATGAGCAGTTCTTC. It is translated as CASSPPGLAGGNEQFF.

The chain couples TRBV7-9 to TRBJ2-3, with a tentative D call TRBD1 (5 bases). V was cut by 4 bases and J by 2 bases, with 19 bases left in between. CDR1 is SEHNR and CDR2 is FQNEAQ in the germline V gene (reference sequence). This CDR3 contains 17 residues. This CDR3 is CASSSRRQHWITDTQYF. The CDR3 DNA reads TGTGCCAGCAGCTCGAGGAGACAGCACTGGATCACAGATACGCAGTATTTT.

The chain couples TRBV9 to TRBJ1-2; maybe TRBD1 (5 bases). Trimming took off 2 bases at V and 0 bases at J, with 11 bases between the two ends. CDR1 and CDR2 (germline): SGDLS, YYNGEE. This CDR3 comprises 15 residues. CDR3 sequence (DNA): TGTGCCAGCAGCGTCCTAGACAGCCCTAACTATGGCTACACCTTC. Translating gives CASSVLDSPNYGYTF.

The chain links TRBV29-1 to TRBJ2-5, with a tentative D call TRBD2 (5 bases). The CDR3 has 12 amino acids. Trimming left V 3 bases short and J 4 bases short, with 9 bases between. Germline V gene lookup returns CDR1 SQVTM and CDR2 ANQGSEA. The DNA for the CDR3 is TGCAGCGTTGACGGGAATGGAGAGACCCAGTACTTC. It encodes CSVDGNGETQYF.

The rearrangement joins TRBV6-1 to TRBJ2-7; 8 positions agree with TRBD1. The germline V gene encodes CDR1 MNHNS and CDR2 SASEGT. The CDR3 length is 15 residues. V was clipped by 6 bases and J by 4 bases; unmatched bases: 11. The CDR3 reads CASRRREQGVYEQYF. The DNA of the CDR3 is TGTGCCAGCAGACGCCGGGAACAGGGGGTATACGAGCAGTACTTC.

The chain employs TRBV5-1 and TRBJ1-1, with TRBD1 matching 7 bases. After removal of 0 bases from V and 2 bases from J, the junction contained 7 bases not matched to a gene. From germline, CDR1 is SGHRS and CDR2 YFSETQ. This CDR3 spans 16 amino acids. CDR3: CASSLAPGQTNTEAFF. The CDR3 DNA reads as TGCGCCAGCAGCTTGGCCCCGGGACAGACAAACACTGAAGCTTTCTTT.